This TCR beta chain was observed in a study of shared clonotypes between healthy human individuals (dated by TCRdb to 2018 to 2020). About the study as a whole: The cohort comprised two women and a few men aged 18 to 49 years. For each donor, CD4 naive and CD4 memory were each given three plates, CD8 naive was given two plates, and CD8 memory was given one plate. Blood TCR repertoires of roughly five healthy adults were deeply sequenced to estimate repertoire size and the extent of clonotype sharing between individuals. To increase sequencing depth and limit assay-specific biases, different laboratories used diverse techniques to prepare libraries and sequence TCR repertoires. Leukapheresis yielded between about 0.8 and 9.5 billion PBMCs per donor. Summary of the overall study and its limitations: Even with the large sequencing depth, rarefaction of the sorted-subset datasets indicated that sequencing was incomplete. Estimated clonotype richness was generally larger for naive than for memory subsets. Compared with non-shared clonotypes, clonotypes shared by all four sorted-subset donors had higher generation probabilities. When a handful of donors were compared, the shared fraction of clonotypes was around 5% for naive CD4, less than 4% for naive CD8, 2% to 2.5% for memory CD4, and 0.4% for memory CD8. Because the study included a small number of donors, the genetic and exposure-history diversity represented was limited. Sampling was limited to blood, and TCR repertoires in tissue likely differ from TCR repertoires in blood. Based on pairwise subsampling, the degree of clonotype sharing among donors was expected to be affected by sequencing depth.

Using the deep immunoSEQ assay, TCR CDR3 regions were amplified from genomic DNA by multiplex PCR. Extracted genomic DNA from each cell subset was distributed evenly across all wells of several immunoSEQ 96-well plates, and each plate was treated as a replicate. Each replicate PCR for sorted subsets received about 0.2 ug genomic DNA, equal to about 30,000 T cell genomes. Purified libraries were measured with a Qubit 3.0 fluorometer, size-checked on a Bioanalyzer 2100, and measured again with the KAPA Library Quantification kit. Every immunoSEQ 96-well plate was sequenced on a dedicated single-read 150-cycle Illumina NextSeq 550 flow cell. For the original study's pipeline: The immunoSEQ output contained only junctional sequences without quality scores, so filtering could not match that applied to full-length reads. To assign V/J genes and CDR3, sequences were annotated using PyIR, a Python wrapper for IgBLAST v1.9, with IMGT germline references. Any read was removed if the V/J assignment was weak (E-value above 1e-6), the CDR3 was missing, or the read contained stop codons, out-of-frame junctions, or ambiguous translated residues. A V3J clonotype was defined by an identical inferred V gene, J gene, and CDR3 amino acid sequence. To compute the percentage overlap between repertoires, the number of shared unique clonotypes was divided by the size of the smaller repertoire. Repertoire richness was assessed with RTK rarefaction, the Chao1 estimator, and Recon v2.1 estimates of unobserved clonotypes. Generation probabilities for all TCRbeta clonotypes obtained by the gDNA method from a handful of donors were computed using OLGA. Not all clones reach the TCRdb copy of this immuneACCESS table, which keeps in-frame sequences only. Checked studies attribute under half of the gap to unresolved V genes and leave the rest unexplained. V and J calls and clone size come straight from that table; D and trimming were deduced from the DNA. Within this sample are around 1.1 million clones, with about 84% of them counted one time only. More than 0.55% of the sample comes from the top ten.

Comment on this clone: There is no known antigen for this receptor. Nothing much larger sits one base from this clone, and base qualities are not available. Distinct nucleotide sequences in the sample also encode this CDR3.

The donors were healthy, HIV-negative adults with no recently reported acute infections or vaccinations. Every donor was a Caucasian adult residing in Nashville, Tennessee, USA. CD4+ T cells were enriched through magnetic negative selection, after which naive cells were positively selected on CD45RA and the remaining negative fraction served as the memory subset. After blood collection by leukapheresis, PBMCs were isolated using Ficoll-Histopaque density gradient centrifugation and then cryopreserved in the vapor phase of liquid nitrogen. Analytical flow cytometry was used to check the purity and quantity of each magnetically sorted T cell population. Each sorted fraction had its genomic DNA isolated and then quantified by UV absorbance on a Nanodrop 2000c. From a lookup of the germline V gene, CDR1 and CDR2 are MDHEN and SYDVKM. V lost 5 bases and J lost 3 bases; the stretch between them is 3 bases long. The cysteine opens and the phenylalanine closes a CDR3 of 11 amino acids. The sequence is cut down to CDR3 DNA, 33 bases in frame from base 1.

Sequencing was performed on memory CD4+ T cells from PBMCs. The cell subset or site label, read with the paper, signifies: CD45RA-negative fraction. The chain is assembled from TRBV28 and TRBJ2-3; no D gene is confidently identified. This TCR was sampled from a man younger than 35 in good health. Some clones in this sample may be carry-over from other donors' samples. The nucleotide sequence reads TGTGCCAGCAGTCTTACAGATACGCAGTATTTT. It is translated as CASSLTDTQYF.